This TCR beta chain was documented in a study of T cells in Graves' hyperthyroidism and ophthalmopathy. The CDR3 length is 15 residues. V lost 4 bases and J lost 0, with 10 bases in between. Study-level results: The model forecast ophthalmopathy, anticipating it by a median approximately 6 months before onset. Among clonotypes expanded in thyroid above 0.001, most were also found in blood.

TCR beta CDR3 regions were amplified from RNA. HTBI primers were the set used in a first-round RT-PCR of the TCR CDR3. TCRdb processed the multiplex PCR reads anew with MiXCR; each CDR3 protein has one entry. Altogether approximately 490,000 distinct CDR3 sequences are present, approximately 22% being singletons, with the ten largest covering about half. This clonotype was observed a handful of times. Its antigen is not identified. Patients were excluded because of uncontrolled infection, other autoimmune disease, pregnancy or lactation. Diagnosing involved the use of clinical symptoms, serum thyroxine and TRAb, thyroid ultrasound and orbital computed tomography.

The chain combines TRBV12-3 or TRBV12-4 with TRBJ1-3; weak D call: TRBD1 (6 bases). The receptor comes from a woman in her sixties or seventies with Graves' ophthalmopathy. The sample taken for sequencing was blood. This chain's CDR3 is CASSSTGTSGNTIYF. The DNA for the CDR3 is TGTGCCAGCAGTTCTACAGGGACCTCTGGAAACACCATATATTTT.